This TCR beta chain was recorded in a study of blood T cell repertoires in COVID-19. Study in general: Donors in the United States, Italy and Spain gave samples during acute or convalescent COVID-19. T cells, B-cell-depleted T cells, or PBMCs provided the cDNA or gDNA that served as material.

The germline CDR1 and CDR2 sequences are SGHVS and FNYEAQ. Trimming removed 5 bases from V and 8 bases from J; junction bases left unmatched: 9. CDR3 length: 14 amino acids. Enrollment of patients from Seattle took place during active infection, with longitudinal follow-up. In the authors' workflow: Amplification of reference gene primers was used by the study to estimate nucleated cell counts. The data were produced by immunoSEQ multiplex PCR, yet TCRdb's version contains in-frame clones alone and is incomplete. D and trimming were read from the DNA, whereas the V and J calls and clone size are those reported in that table. The sample contains roughly 120,000 clones, 85% of which appear only once.

The chain combines TRBV7-6 with TRBJ1-1, with TRBD1 matching 9 bases. The TCR sequence derives from a woman at least 80 years old with COVID-19, enrolled during active disease. Sequencing was performed on peripheral blood. The CDR3 sequence is CASSVTQGAGEAFF. The CDR3 nucleotides are TGTGCCAGCAGCGTGACACAGGGGGCGGGGGAAGCTTTCTTT.